This T cell receptor (beta chain) comes out of a study of T cells in Graves' hyperthyroidism and ophthalmopathy. Study information: Sampling of peripheral blood happened at initial diagnosis, prior to any treatment.

CDR3 length equals 12 residues. Germline assignment: CDR1 LNHDA and CDR2 SQIVND (reference sequence). Trimming removed 6 bases from V and 5 bases from J, with 10 bases in between. TCR beta CDR3 sequences were amplified from RNA transcripts. The primer set for the first-round RT-PCR of the TCR CDR3 was HTBI. Via MiXCR, TCRdb re-called the multiplex PCR reads, giving one row per CDR3 protein. The sample includes 500,000 to 550,000 distinct CDR3 sequences, around 20% of them seen just once. This clonotype was seen ten or more times. The specimen was blood. The gene calls are TRBV19 and TRBJ1-1; weak D call: TRBD1 (5 bases). The receptor was derived from a man between 18 and 35 years old with Graves' hyperthyroidism. The CDR3 loop is CASRIGGTEAFF. CDR3 sequence (DNA): TGTGCCAGTAGAATTGGGGGGACTGAAGCTTTCTTT.